This is a list of T cell receptor beta chains from one sample in a study of preoperative IRX-2 immunotherapy in early breast cancer. Data came from immunoSEQ multiplex PCR; TCRdb stores just in-frame clones and leaves some out. Of 20,000 to 30,000 clones detected, around 91% appear once; the ten largest clones hold roughly 9%. Source: tumor tissue, taken after IRX-2 immunotherapy. These receptors all stem from a human donor with breast cancer. The CDR3 runs from the conserved cysteine through the conserved F or W. The D gene is left open where the match is weak. Not every row has a clone size; where given, it reads once, few, many or a size class.

abundance | d_gene | j_gene | v_gene | CDR3aa | CDR3nt
. | . | TRBJ1-4 | TRBV4-3 | CASSQDLEGVENEKLFF | TGCGCCAGCAGCCAAGATCTTGAAGGGGTGGAGAATGAAAAACTGTTTTTT
. | . | TRBJ2-7 | TRBV6-5 | CASSYSIYGQAYEQYF | TGTGCCAGCAGTTACTCGATATACGGACAAGCCTACGAGCAGTACTTC
. | . | TRBJ2-5 | TRBV4-1 | CASSPRGTQETQYF | TGCGCCAGCAGCCCAAGGGGTACCCAAGAGACCCAGTACTTC
. | TRBD2 | TRBJ2-7 | TRBV9 | CASTKPRTSGKKYEQYF | TGTGCCAGCACCAAACCCCGGACTAGCGGGAAAAAATACGAGCAGTACTTC
. | . | TRBJ2-7 | TRBV7-8 | CASSVSWGGDEQYF | TGTGCCAGCAGCGTCTCATGGGGAGGCGACGAGCAGTACTTC
. | . | TRBJ2-3 | TRBV4-1 | CASGSTDTQYF | TGCGCCAGCGGGAGCACAGATACGCAGTATTTT
. | . | TRBJ2-1 | TRBV7-9 | CASSSGASSYNEQFF | TGTGCCAGCAGCTCCGGGGCGAGCTCCTACAATGAGCAGTTCTTC
. | TRBD2 | TRBJ2-3 | TRBV2 | CASRATSGAPVDTQYF | TGTGCCAGCAGAGCTACTAGCGGGGCCCCCGTCGATACGCAGTATTTT
. | TRBD2 | TRBJ2-1 | TRBV5-1 | CASSSTSGVYNEQFF | TGCGCCAGCAGCTCGACTAGCGGGGTTTACAATGAGCAGTTCTTC
. | . | TRBJ1-2 | TRBV5-1 | CAGRTDPNYGYTF | TGCGCCGGGAGGACGGATCCCAACTATGGCTACACCTTC
. | . | TRBJ2-3 | TRBV2 | CASAVGVGSTDTQYF | TGTGCCAGCGCCGTAGGGGTAGGTAGCACAGATACGCAGTATTTT
. | TRBD1 | TRBJ1-4 | TRBV7-8 | CASSINEWDRAHEKLFF | TGTGCCAGCAGCATAAATGAATGGGACAGGGCACATGAAAAACTGTTTTTT
. | . | TRBJ2-7 | TRBV7-6 | CASSPGAGSAYEQYF | TGTGCCAGCAGCCCAGGGGCGGGATCGGCCTACGAGCAGTACTTC
. | . | TRBJ2-7 | TRBV14 | CASSQVPTEQYF | TGTGCCAGCAGCCAAGTGCCAACCGAGCAGTACTTC
few | . | TRBJ2-2 | TRBV30 | CAWSTGNTGELFF | TGTGCCTGGAGTACAGGGAACACCGGGGAGCTGTTTTTT
. | TRBD1 | TRBJ2-5 | TRBV27 | CASSTRTGQETQYF | TGTGCCAGCAGTACCCGGACAGGACAAGAGACCCAGTACTTC
. | TRBD2 | TRBJ2-7 | TRBV4-3 | CASSQENRGAYEQYF | TGCGCCAGCAGCCAAGAGAACCGGGGGGCCTACGAGCAGTACTTC
. | TRBD1 | TRBJ1-1 | TRBV19 | CASSHRGPGTEAFF | TGTGCCAGTAGTCACAGGGGGCCGGGCACTGAAGCTTTCTTT
. | . | TRBJ1-2 | TRBV6-6 | CASSIGEDYGYTF | TGTGCCAGCAGCATTGGGGAGGACTATGGCTACACCTTC
. | TRBD1 | TRBJ1-4 | TRBV18 | CASSQDRWNEKLFF | TGTGCCAGCTCACAGGACAGGTGGAATGAAAAACTGTTTTTT
. | TRBD2 | TRBJ2-3 | TRBV4-1 | CASSQDRTSGSADTQYF | TGCGCCAGCAGCCAAGACAGGACTAGCGGGAGTGCAGATACGCAGTATTTT
. | TRBD1 | TRBJ2-1 | TRBV18 | CASSPGQGFDEQFF | TGTGCCAGCTCGCCGGGACAGGGGTTCGATGAGCAGTTCTTC
. | . | TRBJ2-3 | TRBV2 | CASKVLTDTQYF | TGTGCCAGCAAGGTGCTCACAGATACGCAGTATTTT
. | . | TRBJ2-2 | TRBV6-5 | CASSSIGAYTGELFF | TGTGCCAGCAGTTCGATCGGGGCGTACACCGGGGAGCTGTTTTTT
few | . | TRBJ1-1 | TRBV30 | CAWSVRGDTEAFF | TGTGCCTGGAGTGTACGGGGAGACACTGAAGCTTTCTTT
few | . | TRBJ2-5 | TRBV4-1 | CASSPSGFLETQYF | TGCGCCAGCAGCCCATCAGGGTTCTTGGAGACCCAGTACTTC
. | TRBD1 | TRBJ2-7 | TRBV2 | CASSRDRGSRAEYF | TGTGCCAGCAGTAGGGACAGGGGTTCCCGGGCGGAGTACTTC
. | . | TRBJ1-5 | TRBV5-1 | CASSLDSHGNQPQHF | TGCGCCAGCAGCTTGGATAGCCATGGCAATCAGCCCCAGCATTTT
. | TRBD2 | TRBJ2-2 | TRBV4-1 | CASSPPPLAKNTGELFF | TGCGCCAGCAGCCCTCCTCCACTAGCGAAGAACACCGGGGAGCTGTTTTTT
. | TRBD1 | TRBJ1-1 | TRBV29-1 | CSVGTRGLLAEAFF | TGCAGCGTTGGCACGAGGGGGCTTCTCGCTGAAGCTTTCTTT
. | TRBD1 | TRBJ2-3 | TRBV5-1 | CASSLAGGPSTDTQYF | TGCGCCAGCAGCTTGGCAGGGGGCCCCTCCACAGATACGCAGTATTTT
. | TRBD1 | TRBJ1-2 | TRBV19 | CASKIQWDRGGYTF | TGTGCCAGTAAAATCCAATGGGACAGGGGAGGCTACACCTTC
. | . | TRBJ2-3 | TRBV28 | CASSPPAGAHTQYF | TGTGCCAGCAGTCCGCCCGCCGGAGCCCATACGCAGTATTTT
. | . | TRBJ1-2 | TRBV9 | CASSVDQNNYGYTF | TGTGCCAGCAGCGTAGACCAGAATAACTATGGCTACACCTTC
. | . | TRBJ1-2 | TRBV2 | CASSPGPLGGYTF | TGTGCCAGCAGCCCTGGACCCCTGGGTGGCTACACCTTC
. | . | TRBJ2-2 | TRBV6-4 | CASSDERAGELFF | TGTGCCAGCAGTGACGAGAGGGCGGGGGAGCTGTTTTTT
. | . | TRBJ1-3 | TRBV7-2 | CASSLTRNTIYF | TGTGCCAGCAGCTTAACGAGAAACACCATATATTTT
once | . | TRBJ1-4 | TRBV28 | CASSLSQDEKLFF | TGTGCCAGCAGTTTATCCCAGGATGAAAAACTGTTTTTT
. | . | TRBJ2-7 | TRBV5-4 | CASSLEQYEQYF | TGTGCCAGCAGCCTGGAACAGTACGAGCAGTACTTC
. | . | TRBJ2-1 | TRBV7-8 | CASSLVQGNSYNEQFF | TGTGCCAGCAGCTTAGTTCAGGGGAATTCCTACAATGAGCAGTTCTTC
. | TRBD1 | TRBJ1-5 | TRBV18 | CASSPDRGVQPQHF | TGTGCCAGCTCACCCGACAGGGGGGTTCAGCCCCAGCATTTT